These 15 T cell receptor beta chains came from one sample sequenced in a study of blood T cell repertoires in COVID-19. Profiling relied on immunoSEQ multiplex PCR, and the TCRdb table lists in-frame clones only, not all of them. The data contain approximately 320,000 clones, roughly nine tenths of them seen just once; the ten biggest clones take up around 2.5%. Sequenced material: PBMCs or T cells enriched from blood (not recorded which). These receptor sequences come from a man in his fifties or sixties who had recovered from COVID-19.

The chain carries TRBV27 and TRBJ2-1; D might be TRBD2 (5 bases). The germline V gene encodes CDR1 MNHEY and CDR2 SMNVEV (reference sequence). Trimming cost V 4 bases and J 9 bases, with 22 bases left between them. This CDR3 has 16 amino acids. Here the CDR3 reads CASSSPGKPSHTEQFF. CDR3 nucleotide sequence: TGTGCCAGCAGTTCACCCGGGAAACCAAGCCATACTGAGCAGTTCTTC.

This chain joins TRBV5-8 and TRBJ2-1; TRBD2 matches 8 bases. CDR3 length equals 17 residues. Germline values: CDR1 SGHTS, CDR2 YDEGEE. V lost 2 bases and J lost 8; bases outside the gene matches: 15. DNA of the CDR3: TGTGCCAGCAGCTTAGGAAGTACTAGCGGCCTTAGGGATGAGCAGTTCTTC. Protein product: CASSLGSTSGLRDEQFF.

V is TRBV4-3 and J is TRBJ2-1; 11 nucleotides match TRBD1. Trimming at V came to 1 base and at J to 1 base, leaving 3 bases not matched to a gene. CDR3 length: 17 residues. Germline V gene sequence: CDR1 LGHNA, CDR2 YSLEER. The CDR3 DNA sequence: TGCGCCAGCAGCCAAGGGGACAGGGGGACGTCCTACAATGAGCAGTTCTTC. The encoded protein is CASSQGDRGTSYNEQFF.

This clone is a singleton in its sample. This rearrangement joins TRBV27 to TRBJ2-1; no firm D call. Germline V gene data show CDR1 as MNHEY and CDR2 as SMNVEV (reference sequence). The length of the CDR3 is 13 residues. Deletions cut 5 bases from V and 2 bases from J, with 7 bases between. The CDR3 here is CASSRSPYNEQFF. The CDR3 bases are TGTGCCAGCAGTCGTAGCCCCTACAATGAGCAGTTCTTC.

The gene calls are TRBV3-1 (or the pseudogene TRBV3-2) and TRBJ2-3, with 9 bases fitting TRBD2. CDR3 length equals 14 residues. The ends lost 6 bases at V and 5 bases at J; junction bases unmatched: 6. In germline, CDR1 is LGHDT, CDR2 YNNKEL (reference sequence). In nucleotides, the CDR3 is TGTGCCAGCAGATACGGGACTAGCCTAGATACGCAGTATTTT. As protein: CASRYGTSLDTQYF.

The V and J genes are TRBV15 and TRBJ2-5, with a tentative D call TRBD2 (5 bases). The V gene's germline CDR1 is LNHNV and CDR2 YYDKDF (reference sequence). V lost 1 base and J 4 bases, leaving 7 bases between the germline ends. CDR3 size: 13 residues. The chain's CDR3 is CATSRGGPETQYF. In nucleotides, the CDR3 is TGTGCCACCAGCAGAGGCGGGCCAGAGACCCAGTACTTC.

The gene calls are TRBV3-1 (or the pseudogene TRBV3-2) and TRBJ2-2; possibly TRBD1 for D (5 bases). The CDR3 is made up of 15 amino acids. Germline V gives CDR1 LGHDT, CDR2 YNNKEL (reference sequence). V was clipped by 0 bases and J by 2 bases, with 7 bases between them. The CDR3 loop is CASSQDGANTGELFF. The CDR3 coding sequence is TGTGCCAGCAGCCAAGATGGGGCTAACACCGGGGAGCTGTTTTTT.

This chain joins TRBV19 and TRBJ2-2; 7 bases line up with TRBD2. The CDR3 totals 17 residues. The germline gives CDR1 LNHDA, CDR2 SQIVND (reference sequence). J lost 6 bases, V lost 6 bases, and 16 bases had no gene match. CDR3 in amino acids: CASRGLYGDTRAGELFF. The CDR3 nucleotides are TGTGCCAGTAGGGGACTATACGGGGATACGCGGGCCGGGGAGCTGTTTTTT. Drawing the rest from reference TRBV19 and TRBJ2-2, the complete variable domain is DGGITQSPKYLFRKEGQNVTLSCEQNLNHDAMYWYRQDPGQGLRLIYYSQIVNDFQKGDIAEGYSVSREKKESFPLTVTSAQKNPTAFYLCASRGLYGDTRAGELFFGEGSRLTVL.

The J gene is TRBJ2-5, the V gene TRBV19; the match to TRBD2 covers 12 bases. The germline gives CDR1 LNHDA, CDR2 SQIVND (reference sequence). Germline trimming cut 7 bases from V and 13 bases from J; bases unmatched to any gene: 13. This CDR3 region has 14 residues. CDR3 nucleotide sequence: TGTGCCAGTACTCGGACTAGCGGGGACCAACGAGCGTACTTC. Translation gives CASTRTSGDQRAYF.

The chain combines TRBV29-1 with TRBJ2-1, with no clear D. V shed 1 base and J shed 0 bases, with 7 bases lying between them. The CDR3 covers 14 residues. Germline CDR1 and CDR2: SQVTM and ANQGSEA. CDR3 in amino acids: CSVEVVNSYNEQFF. DNA of the CDR3: TGCAGCGTTGAAGTAGTTAACTCCTACAATGAGCAGTTCTTC.

The chain is built from TRBV19 and TRBJ1-5; D is unresolved. The CDR3 sequence is 14 residues long. CDR1 and CDR2 (germline): LNHDA, SQIVND (reference sequence). Trimming removed 7 bases from V and 0 bases from J, with 10 bases in between. The CDR3 DNA sequence: TGTGCCAGTAATATCCGGGATAGCAATCAGCCCCAGCATTTT. It codes for CASNIRDSNQPQHF.

This clone was seen a single time. The chain uses TRBV18 and TRBJ2-3, with TRBD1 matching over 7 bases. This CDR3 contains 16 residues. V dropped 6 bases and J dropped 3; count of bases not matched to a gene: 12. Per germline, CDR1 KGHSH and CDR2 LQKENI. The CDR3 DNA follows: TGTGCCAGCTCCGGCATCAGGGGGTCGGGGACAGATACGCAGTATTTT. This translates into CASSGIRGSGTDTQYF.

The chain recombines TRBV10-3 with TRBJ2-7, with 7 bases matching TRBD2. The CDR3 runs 15 residues. From germline, CDR1 is ENHRY and CDR2 SYGVKD. The V segment lost 3 bases and the J segment 1 base; nucleotides outside the gene matches: 6. The CDR3 reads CAISDPGRGSYEQYF. The CDR3 region has the DNA TGTGCCATCAGTGACCCAGGGAGGGGATCCTACGAGCAGTACTTC.

This clone was counted once. The V call is TRBV7-2, the J call TRBJ2-1; TRBD2 aligns across 8 bases. CDR1 is SGHTA, CDR2 FQGNSA, per germline. This CDR3 is 15 amino acids long. Losses at the gene ends were 3 bases for V and 9 bases for J; bases not matched to a gene: 10. The CDR3 DNA follows: TGTGCCAGCAGCTTGCACGGGGGGGAAGCCCTTGAGCAGTTCTTC. This translates into CASSLHGGEALEQFF.

The chain recombines TRBV7-8 with TRBJ1-2; TRBD1 might be the D (6 bases). Trimming removed 2 bases from V and 0 bases from J, with 13 bases in between. The CDR3 is 16 residues long. The V gene's germline CDR1 is SGHVS and CDR2 FQNEAQ. Here the CDR3 reads CASSLSSRQANYGYTF. Written as DNA, the CDR3 is TGTGCCAGCAGCTTATCATCCAGACAGGCTAACTATGGCTACACCTTC.